These T cell receptor beta chains were read from a single sample in a study of T-cell memory formation after mild COVID-19. TCRdb re-analysed the 5' RACE reads in MiXCR, keeping a single row per CDR3 protein. The sample lists approximately 60,000 distinct CDR3 sequences, 9% to 9.5% seen once, with around 1.1% in the top ten. The sample was PBMCs or a T cell subset sorted from them (not recorded which). The source is a man aged 18 to 30 who had mild COVID-19 (a few samples of this study predate the infection). Cell type and time point are not known. The CDR3 runs from the conserved cysteine through the conserved F or W. The order of the fields is V gene, clone size, J gene, D gene, CDR3 protein, CDR3 DNA. D genes are given only for firm matches. Where a row states a size, it is once, few, many or the class of an expanded clone; other rows omit it.

>TRBV4-3|-|TRBJ2-7|-
CASSRGVSYEQYF
TGCGCCAGCAGCCGAGGGGTCTCCTACGAGCAGTACTTC
>TRBV5-6|-|TRBJ2-1|-
CASSSRIYEQFF
TGTGCCAGCAGCTCCCGGATCTATGAGCAGTTCTTC
>TRBV28|few|TRBJ1-1|-
CASSLGRRTEAFF
TGTGCCAGCAGTCTCGGACGTCGGACTGAAGCTTTCTTT
>TRBV7-9|many|TRBJ2-3|TRBD2
CASSGNGGDTQYF
TGTGCCAGCAGCGGAAACGGGGGGGATACGCAGTATTTT
>TRBV7-2|many|TRBJ1-5|-
CASQGYNQPQHF
TGTGCCAGCCAGGGGTACAATCAGCCCCAGCATTTT
>TRBV5-1|many|TRBJ2-1|-
CASSLQGIENEQFF
TGCGCCAGCAGCTTGCAGGGTATTGAGAATGAGCAGTTCTTC
>TRBV12-3/TRBV12-4|few|TRBJ2-3|-
CASTQGRGWDTQYF
TGTGCCAGCACCCAAGGCAGGGGATGGGATACGCAGTATTTT
>TRBV5-6|-|TRBJ1-1|TRBD1
CASSRRTGHTEAFF
TGTGCCAGCAGCCGCCGGACAGGGCACACTGAAGCTTTCTTT
>TRBV5-1|-|TRBJ1-1|TRBD1
CASSFRQGLKIDTEAFF
TGCGCCAGCAGCTTTAGACAGGGACTGAAGATAGACACTGAAGCTTTCTTT
>TRBV20-1|few|TRBJ2-1|-
CSARGDNEQFF
TGCAGTGCTAGAGGAGACAATGAGCAGTTCTTC
>TRBV12-3/TRBV12-4|-|TRBJ1-4|TRBD1
CASSLWTGNEKLFF
TGTGCCAGCAGTTTATGGACAGGGAATGAAAAACTGTTTTTT
>TRBV4-1|few|TRBJ1-2|-
CASSQAYAYGYTF
TGCGCCAGCAGCCAAGCCTACGCCTATGGCTACACCTTC
>TRBV3-1|-|TRBJ2-2|-
CASSQAPGELFF
TGTGCCAGCAGCCAAGCCCCCGGGGAGCTGTTTTTT
>TRBV4-2|few|TRBJ2-2|-
CASSQEAGPLKLFF
TGTGCCAGCAGCCAAGAGGCAGGCCCCTTAAAGCTGTTTTTT
>TRBV18|few|TRBJ2-7|TRBD1
CASSRTGAGNEQYF
TGTGCCAGCTCACGAACAGGGGCGGGCAACGAGCAGTACTTC
>TRBV6-1|many|TRBJ2-5|TRBD2
CASKAGGFGQETQYF
TGTGCCAGCAAAGCGGGGGGATTCGGCCAAGAGACCCAGTACTTC
>TRBV5-1|few|TRBJ1-3|-
CASSRGGQQDTIYF
TGCGCCAGCAGCAGGGGGGGCCAGCAAGACACCATATATTTT
>TRBV18|-|TRBJ2-1|-
CASSPGASSYNEQFF
TGTGCCAGCTCACCAGGGGCCAGCTCCTACAATGAGCAGTTCTTC
>TRBV9|few|TRBJ2-2|-
CASSFTSRAWNTGELFF
TGTGCCAGCAGCTTTACCTCGCGGGCATGGAACACCGGGGAGCTGTTTTTT
>TRBV20-1|few|TRBJ2-5|-
CSADGRGETQYF
TGCAGTGCGGATGGCAGGGGAGAGACCCAGTACTTC
>TRBV7-2|-|TRBJ1-2|-
CASKVGRRTAGYTF
TGTGCCAGCAAGGTGGGGCGGCGCACGGCTGGCTACACCTTC
>TRBV5-5|few|TRBJ2-1|-
CASSLTPDNEQFF
TGTGCCAGCAGCTTGACGCCTGACAATGAGCAGTTCTTC
>TRBV19|-|TRBJ2-5|-
CASIARGQETQYF
TGTGCCAGTATCGCCAGGGGCCAAGAGACCCAGTACTTC
>TRBV7-8|-|TRBJ2-5|-
CASSRDRGGETQYF
TGTGCCAGCAGTCGAGACAGGGGAGGGGAGACCCAGTACTTC